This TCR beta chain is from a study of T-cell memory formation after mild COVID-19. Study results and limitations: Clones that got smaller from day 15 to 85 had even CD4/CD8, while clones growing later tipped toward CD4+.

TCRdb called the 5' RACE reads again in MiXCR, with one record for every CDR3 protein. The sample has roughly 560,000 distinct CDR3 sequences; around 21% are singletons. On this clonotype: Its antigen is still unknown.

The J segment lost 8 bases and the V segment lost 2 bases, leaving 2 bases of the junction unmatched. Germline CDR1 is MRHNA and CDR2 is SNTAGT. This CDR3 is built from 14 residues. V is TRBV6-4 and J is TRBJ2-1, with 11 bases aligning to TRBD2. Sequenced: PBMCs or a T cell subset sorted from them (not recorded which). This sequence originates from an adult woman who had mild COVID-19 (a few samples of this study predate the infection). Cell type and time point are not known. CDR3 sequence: CASSDLAGGDEQFF. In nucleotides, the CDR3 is TGTGCCAGCAGTGACCTAGCGGGGGGCGATGAGCAGTTCTTC.